This is a list of T cell receptor beta chains from one sample in a study of response to subunit inactivated influenza vaccine. Each CDR3 protein gets one entry after TCRdb re-called the RT-PCR reads with MiXCR. The sample lists about 800,000 distinct CDR3 sequences, about 20% occurring once. Sequenced here: PBMCs from blood, sampled more than 4 days after vaccination. The receptors stem from a man over 45 who received an inactivated influenza vaccine. The CDR3 runs from the conserved cysteine through the conserved F or W. Fields, in order: J gene, V gene, CDR3 protein.

J: TRBJ2-3; V: TRBV7-8; CDR3: CASSPGLAGVSDTQYF
J: TRBJ1-1; V: TRBV24-1; CDR3: CATSDSGMGAMAFF
J: TRBJ1-5; V: TRBV12-3/TRBV12-4; CDR3: CASSFRTGGLVNQPQHF
J: TRBJ2-3; V: TRBV18; CDR3: CASSKAGGPYTDTQYF
J: TRBJ2-1; V: TRBV5-1; CDR3: CASSLEDRGHGFF
J: TRBJ1-2; V: TRBV12-3/TRBV12-4; CDR3: CASSAGADGYTF
J: TRBJ2-2; V: TRBV6-1; CDR3: CASLNPGTGELFF
J: TRBJ2-7; V: TRBV7-9; CDR3: CASSSRTGRTYEQYF
J: TRBJ2-6; V: TRBV20-1; CDR3: CSAPNPQDSGANVLTF
J: TRBJ2-7; V: TRBV6-5; CDR3: CASSYSPREGGEQYF
J: TRBJ2-1; V: TRBV6-4; CDR3: CASSFVGNRVEQFF
J: TRBJ2-2; V: TRBV20-1; CDR3: CSAGRGTGELFF